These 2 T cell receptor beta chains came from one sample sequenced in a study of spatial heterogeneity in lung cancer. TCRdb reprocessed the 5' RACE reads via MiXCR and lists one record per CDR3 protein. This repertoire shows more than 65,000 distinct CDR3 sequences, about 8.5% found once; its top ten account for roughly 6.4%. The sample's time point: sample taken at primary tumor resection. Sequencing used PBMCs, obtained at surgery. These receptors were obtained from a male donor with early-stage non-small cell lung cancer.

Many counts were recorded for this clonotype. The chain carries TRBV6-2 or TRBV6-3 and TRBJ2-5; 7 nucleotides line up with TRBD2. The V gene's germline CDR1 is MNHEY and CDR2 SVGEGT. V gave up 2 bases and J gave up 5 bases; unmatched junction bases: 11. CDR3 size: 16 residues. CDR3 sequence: CASSYRSGTGLETQYF. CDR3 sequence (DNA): TGTGCCAGCAGTTACCGAAGCGGGACGGGGTTGGAGACCCAGTACTTC.

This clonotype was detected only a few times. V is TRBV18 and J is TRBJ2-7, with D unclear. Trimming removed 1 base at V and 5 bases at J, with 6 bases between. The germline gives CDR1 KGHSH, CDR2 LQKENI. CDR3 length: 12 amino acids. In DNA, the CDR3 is TGTGCCAGCTCACCACAGGTAAACGAGCAGTACTTC. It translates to CASSPQVNEQYF.